This T cell receptor beta chain was obtained from a study of T cell repertoires in cytomegalovirus infection. Turning to the study itself: Matching HLA type, along with CMV infection, was indicated by public TCR beta signatures. Whole-study findings and limits: Totalled public TCR beta family frequency picked out people who carried CMV plus the relevant HLA.

This clonotype has just a few counts. Its specificity is not known. Germline assignment: CDR1 SGHTA and CDR2 FQGTGA. The V and J ends lost 1 base and 5 bases, in that order; junction bases with no gene match: 5. The CDR3 covers 15 residues. TCRdb re-called the reads through MiXCR, storing one row per CDR3 protein. The sample contains around 270,000 distinct CDR3 sequences, around 8.7% of which appear only once. The receptor was derived from a human donor in good health (CMV status not recorded). Some clones in this sample may be carry-over from other donors' samples. The source material was PBMCs. V gene TRBV7-3 combines with J gene TRBJ2-3; 8 positions agree with TRBD2. The CDR3 loop is CASSLSGGSGDTQYF. The CDR3 DNA is TGTGCCAGCAGCTTAAGCGGGGGGTCGGGAGATACGCAGTATTTT. Looking up the rest from reference TRBV7-3 and TRBJ2-3 gives the full variable domain: GAGVSQTPSNKVTEKGKYVELRCDPISGHTALYWYRQSLGQGPEFLIYFQGTGAADDSGLPNDRFFAVRPEGSVSTLKIQRTERGDSAVYLCASSLSGGSGDTQYFGPGTRLTVL.